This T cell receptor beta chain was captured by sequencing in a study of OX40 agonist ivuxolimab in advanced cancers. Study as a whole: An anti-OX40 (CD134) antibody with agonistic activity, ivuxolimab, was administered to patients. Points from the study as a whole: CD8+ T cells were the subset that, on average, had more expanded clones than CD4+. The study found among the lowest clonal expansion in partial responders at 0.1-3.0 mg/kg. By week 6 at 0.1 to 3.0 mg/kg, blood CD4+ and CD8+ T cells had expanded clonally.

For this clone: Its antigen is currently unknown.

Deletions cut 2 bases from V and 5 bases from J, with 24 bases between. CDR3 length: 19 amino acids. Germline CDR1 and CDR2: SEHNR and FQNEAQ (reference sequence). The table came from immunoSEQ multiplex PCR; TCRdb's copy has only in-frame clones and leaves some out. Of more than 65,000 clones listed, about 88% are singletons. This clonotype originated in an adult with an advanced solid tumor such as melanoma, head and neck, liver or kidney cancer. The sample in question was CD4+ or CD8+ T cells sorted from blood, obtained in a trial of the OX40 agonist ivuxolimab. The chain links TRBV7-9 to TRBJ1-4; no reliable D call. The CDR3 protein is CASSLLFSGSMDRNEKLFF. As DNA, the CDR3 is TGTGCCAGCAGCTTACTTTTTTCGGGCAGTATGGATAGGAATGAAAAACTGTTTTTT. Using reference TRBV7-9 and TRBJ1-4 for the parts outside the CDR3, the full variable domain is DTGVSQNPRHKITKRGQNVTFRCDPISEHNRLYWYRQTLGQGPEFLTYFQNEAQLEKSRLLSDRFSAERPKGSFSTLEIQRTEQGDSAMYLCASSLLFSGSMDRNEKLFFGSGTQLSVL.